The 17 T cell receptor beta chains reported below all come from one sample, sequenced in a study of CXCR3-negative and CXCR3-positive naive CD8 T cells. General study results and limits: TRB CDR3 hydrophobicity was greater in CXCR3-positive naive cells than in CXCR3-negative naive cells.

These receptors are not linked to any known antigen. Each TRB cDNA library was prepared by 5' RACE (with UMI labels). TCRdb reprocessed the 5' RACE reads, keeping one entry per CDR3 protein, no DNA. Recorded for this sample: around 130,000 distinct CDR3 sequences. Specimen: naive CXCR3+ CD8+ T cells from blood. Subset of the sample: CD45RO-CCR7+CD27+CD95- naive CD8+ T cells expressing CXCR3 (TNR3+). All receptors come from a human donor in good health. Some clones in this sample may be carry-over from other donors' samples.

The rearrangement joins TRBV10-2 to TRBJ2-1; TCRdb indicates TRBD1, and absent DNA this call remains unverified. There are 14 residues in the CDR3. The germline V gene has CDR1 WSHSY and CDR2 SAAADI. The CDR3 here is CASSGDNSYNEQFF.

The rearrangement joins TRBV29-1 to TRBJ2-1. CDR3 size: 14 residues. Germline CDR1 reads SQVTM; CDR2 reads ANQGSEA. The CDR3: CSVFLGVSYNEQFF.

V gene TRBV28 combines with J gene TRBJ2-7. The germline V gene has CDR1 MDHEN and CDR2 SYDVKM. CDR3 length: 16 residues. CDR3 sequence: CASSDSRLADRYEQYF.

The rearrangement links TRBV7-6 to TRBJ1-1; TCRdb reports TRBD1, a call that lacks DNA to check it against. CDR3 size: 13 residues. Germline CDR1 is SGHVS and CDR2 is FNYEAQ. The CDR3 sequence is CASSCQGCTEAFF. Full variable domain (rest looked up from reference TRBV7-6 and TRBJ1-1): GAGVSQSPRYKVTKRGQDVALRCDPISGHVSLYWYRQALGQGPEFLTYFNYEAQQDKSGLPNDRFSAERPEGSISTLTIQRTEQRDSAMYRCASSCQGCTEAFFGQGTRLTVV.

The chain's CDR3 is CASSYSRRGVSQETQYF. V is TRBV6-2 or TRBV6-3 and J is TRBJ2-5. The germline gives CDR1 MNHEY, CDR2 SVGEGT. The CDR3 sequence is 17 residues long.

The rearrangement links TRBV29-1 to TRBJ2-1; the D call of TRBD1 rests on TCRdb alone, since no DNA is present to check it. Per the germline V gene, CDR1 is SQVTM and CDR2 is ANQGSEA. The CDR3 has 14 amino acids. Here the CDR3 reads CSATGQGAQNEQFF.

This sequence joins TRBV16 and TRBJ1-1; the D gene TCRdb calls, TRBD1, cannot be checked with no DNA. This CDR3 contains 16 residues. CDR1 is KGHSY and CDR2 is FQNENV in the germline V gene. The chain's CDR3 is CASSQYGVTGDTEAFF.

The rearrangement links TRBV29-1 to TRBJ1-1. The CDR3 extends over 14 amino acids. Germline CDR1 and CDR2: SQVTM and ANQGSEA. The CDR3 here is CSVAGTALNTEAFF.

The chain carries TRBV27 and TRBJ2-7; absent DNA, TCRdb's TRBD1 call cannot be checked. CDR1 MNHEY and CDR2 SMNVEV come from the germline V gene (reference sequence). This CDR3 contains 14 residues. The CDR3 here is CASSPTGKPYEQYF.

The V gene is TRBV11-3, the J gene TRBJ1-1. This CDR3 contains 13 residues. CDR1 is SGHNT, CDR2 YENEEA, per germline. The CDR3 here is CASSPRSGAEAFF.

This sequence joins TRBV20-1 and TRBJ2-7; lacking DNA, the TRBD1 call made by TCRdb goes unchecked. CDR1 and CDR2 from the germline V gene are DFQATT and SNEGSKA (reference sequence). The CDR3 is 15 residues long. CDR3 sequence reads: CSALDRDRNSYEQYF.

The rearrangement joins TRBV13 to TRBJ1-1; TCRdb picks TRBD1, but there is no DNA to check that call. CDR1 is PRHDT, CDR2 FYEKMQ, per germline (reference sequence). The CDR3 covers 14 residues. Here the CDR3 reads CASSFGGPNTEAFF.

The chain couples TRBV7-9 to TRBJ2-7. Germline assignment: CDR1 SEHNR and CDR2 FQNEAQ (reference sequence). The CDR3 covers 12 residues. The chain's CDR3 is CASSPSPYEQYF.

V is TRBV27 and J is TRBJ1-2; no DNA is available, so the TRBD1 call from TCRdb remains unchecked. The CDR3 sequence is 14 residues long. Germline CDR1 is MNHEY and CDR2 is SMNVEV (reference sequence). The CDR3 region is CASSSQGVNYGYTF.

The chain joins TRBV19 to TRBJ2-1. CDR3 size: 14 residues. From germline, CDR1 is LNHDA and CDR2 SQIVND (reference sequence). CDR3 sequence: CASSILGFLNEQFF.

The CDR3 is CSVELVEVYNEQFF. The chain carries TRBV29-1 and TRBJ2-1. Germline CDR1 and CDR2: SQVTM and ANQGSEA. CDR3 length: 14 amino acids.

The genes are TRBV29-1 and TRBJ2-7; as DNA is missing, the TRBD2 call by TCRdb cannot be tested. The CDR3 extends over 18 amino acids. The V gene's germline CDR1 is SQVTM and CDR2 ANQGSEA. The CDR3 loop is CSVEGRTSGRAGPYEQYF.